The 20 T cell receptor beta chains given below trace back to one sample, sequenced in a study of T cell changes during pregnancy in multiple sclerosis. The repertoire was sequenced with immunoSEQ multiplex PCR; TCRdb's copy has only in-frame clones and lacks some. Here the sample spans tens of thousands of clones, roughly 92% being singletons. Here the sequenced sample was peripheral blood, taken in the second trimester of pregnancy. The receptor source for this set is a female donor with multiple sclerosis, enrolled in a pregnancy study.

This clone turned up a few times. An end of the junction differs from the germline gene, which may be a read error. The chain carries TRBV4-1 and TRBJ2-3; possibly TRBD2 for D (7 bases). CDR1 is MGHRA, CDR2 YSYEKL, per germline. CDR3 length: 13 residues. The CDR3 nucleotides read TGCGCCAGCTCGGGGGGCACCACAGATAGTACGGATTTT. Protein product: CASSGGTTDSTDF.

V usage is TRBV2 and J usage is TRBJ2-5, with D perhaps TRBD2 (5 bases). Per the germline V gene, CDR1 is SNHLY and CDR2 is FYNNEI. The length of the CDR3 is 13 residues. V was trimmed by 2 bases and J by 13 bases, leaving 17 bases between them. CDR3 residues: CASSETSLGPGYF. CDR3 sequence (DNA): TGTGCCAGCAGTGAAACTAGTCTCGGTCCCGGGTACTTC. Combining the CDR3 with reference TRBV2 and TRBJ2-5 gives the whole variable domain EPEVTQTPSHQVTQMGQEVILRCVPISNHLYFYWYRQILGQKVEFLVSFYNNEISEKSEIFDDQFSVERPDGSNFTLKIRSTKLEDSAMYFCASSETSLGPGYFGPGTRLLVL.

CDR3 protein: CASSIDSKNTEAFF. CDR3 DNA: TGTGCCAGTAGTATCGACAGTAAGAACACTGAAGCTTTCTTT. The V call is TRBV19, the J call TRBJ1-1, with D possibly TRBD1 on 5 matching bases. Trimming took 3 bases from V and 1 from J, leaving 9 bases between them. The CDR3 length is 14 residues. Germline lookup yields CDR1 LNHDA and CDR2 SQIVND (reference sequence). The full variable domain, rest sourced from reference TRBV19 and TRBJ1-1, is DGGITQSPKYLFRKEGQNVTLSCEQNLNHDAMYWYRQDPGQGLRLIYYSQIVNDFQKGDIAEGYSVSREKKESFPLTVTSAQKNPTAFYLCASSIDSKNTEAFFGQGTRLTVV.

Concerning this clone: Relative to the germline gene, one junction end is altered; a read error may explain this. CDR3 DNA: TGCGCCAGCAGCTCGGAAGCGGGCAGTCAGCCCCAGCATTTT. This sequence encodes CASSSEAGSQPQHF. The V gene is TRBV5-4, the J gene TRBJ1-5; D remains ambiguous. The CDR3 contains 14 residues. The germline CDR1 and CDR2 sequences are SGHNT and YYREEE (reference sequence).

The table lists this clone with a count of one. This rearrangement joins TRBV9 to TRBJ1-3; 9 bases match TRBD1. This CDR3 is built from 16 residues. Germline assignment: CDR1 SGDLS and CDR2 YYNGEE. The V segment lost 4 bases and the J segment 3 bases; nucleotides outside the gene matches: 8. CDR3 nucleotide sequence: TGTGCCAGCAGCCTGCTGGGACAGGGAGTTGGAAACACCATATATTTT. Translated, it gives CASSLLGQGVGNTIYF.

This CDR3 reads CASSAGGAGNTIYF. Here the CDR3 DNA reads TGTGCCAGCAGTGCAGGGGGCGCTGGAAACACCATATATTTT. The chain recombines TRBV6-5 with TRBJ1-3, with TRBD1 matching over 8 bases. The CDR3 extends over 14 amino acids. The germline gives CDR1 MNHEY, CDR2 SVGAGI. V shed 5 bases and J 2 bases; nucleotides not matched to a gene: 2.

The V gene is TRBV9, the J gene TRBJ2-2; 7 positions agree with TRBD1. The CDR3 spans 16 residues. Germline V CDR1 and CDR2: SGDLS, YYNGEE. V lost 3 bases, J lost 6 bases, and 11 bases stayed unmatched. CDR3 DNA: TGTGCCAGCAGCGCTGGACAGGTGATGTATCCCGGGGAGCTGTTTTTT. Protein sequence: CASSAGQVMYPGELFF.

The chain joins TRBV27 to TRBJ1-1; maybe TRBD1 (6 bases). Between the trimmed V and J ends, which lost 4 bases and 11 bases, there was a span of 17 bases. Germline CDR1 reads MNHEY; CDR2 reads SMNVEV (reference sequence). The CDR3 has 13 residues. CDR3 protein: CASSSPDSPVAFF. CDR3 nucleotides: TGTGCCAGCAGTTCCCCGGACAGCCCCGTGGCTTTCTTT.

The rearrangement joins TRBV6-5 to TRBJ2-1, with D possibly being TRBD2 (6 bases). This CDR3 has 14 amino acids. From germline, CDR1 is MNHEY and CDR2 SVGAGI. Trimming removed 5 bases at V and 5 bases at J, with 13 bases between. The CDR3 is CASSLRESHNEQFF. Written as DNA, the CDR3 is TGTGCCAGCAGTCTCCGGGAGTCGCACAATGAGCAGTTCTTC.

The chain has TRBV5-6 and TRBJ1-2; D unclear. Deletions cut 0 bases from V and 8 bases from J, with 11 bases between. The length of the CDR3 is 13 residues. Germline V gene lookup returns CDR1 SGHDT and CDR2 YYEEEE. The CDR3 DNA reads as TGTGCCAGCAGCTTGGAAAGAGTGAGGGGCTACACCTTC. This translates into CASSLERVRGYTF. Full variable domain (rest looked up from reference TRBV5-6 and TRBJ1-2): DAGVTQSPTHLIKTRGQQVTLRCSPKSGHDTVSWYQQALGQGPQFIFQYYEEEERQRGNFPDRFSGHQFPNYSSELNVNALLLGDSALYLCASSLERVRGYTFGSGTRLTVV.

The V call is TRBV30, the J call TRBJ2-7; tentative D call: TRBD2 (7 bases). V shed 0 bases and J shed 5 bases, with 17 bases lying between them. The length of the CDR3 is 15 residues. Germline loops: CDR1 GTSNPN, CDR2 SVGIG (reference sequence). The CDR3 DNA follows: TGTGCCTGGAGTGTATGGTCGGGGGGCCCCGACGAGCAGTACTTC. It is translated as CAWSVWSGGPDEQYF.

This clone was seen once. The chain couples TRBV4-1 to TRBJ1-3; D is possibly TRBD1 (5 bases). V dropped 1 base and J dropped 3 bases, with 10 bases sitting between them. Germline CDR1 reads MGHRA; CDR2 reads YSYEKL. The CDR3 sequence is 15 residues long. DNA for the CDR3: TGCGCCAGCAGCCAAGTTCGCGGGGGTGGAAACACCATATATTTT. Encoded protein: CASSQVRGGGNTIYF.

The chain combines TRBV27 with TRBJ2-1; TRBD1 is a possible D gene (6 bases). V gave up 3 bases and J gave up 10 bases, with 13 bases separating them. The CDR3 is 13 amino acids. CDR1 MNHEY and CDR2 SMNVEV come from the germline V gene (reference sequence). CDR3 DNA sequence: TGTGCCAGCAGTTTTGGAACGGGACACGAGCAGTTCTTC. Encoded protein: CASSFGTGHEQFF.

CDR3 region: CASSVRMWGSGSDNPYNEQFF. CDR3 DNA: TGTGCCAGCAGCGTACGGATGTGGGGTAGCGGGAGTGACAATCCCTACAATGAGCAGTTCTTC. The chain has TRBV9 and TRBJ2-1, with 9 bases fitting TRBD2. Germline V gene sequence: CDR1 SGDLS, CDR2 YYNGEE. The V and J ends lost 1 base and 2 bases, in that order; junction bases with no gene match: 19. The CDR3 loop spans 21 amino acids.

A few counts support this clone. The V and J genes are TRBV11-2 and TRBJ1-1; D is undetermined. There are 12 residues in the CDR3. The germline V and J ends were trimmed by 5 bases and 5 bases, with 9 bases remaining between them. Per germline, CDR1 SGHAT and CDR2 FQNNGV. CDR3 coding DNA: TGTGCCAGCAGCCGCGTGTGGACTGAAGCTTTCTTT. Its translation: CASSRVWTEAFF.

The rearrangement links TRBV7-2 to TRBJ2-2; D remains ambiguous. The V gene's germline CDR1 is SGHTA and CDR2 FQGNSA. CDR3 length: 14 amino acids. V was shortened by 7 bases and J by 4 bases, with 13 bases between the two germline ends. The CDR3 spells CASNPVAGTGELFF. CDR3 sequence (DNA): TGTGCCAGCAACCCAGTTGCAGGCACCGGGGAGCTGTTTTTT.

J is TRBJ2-1 and V is TRBV5-5, with D possibly TRBD2 on 6 matching bases. V lost 0 bases, J lost 0 bases, and 16 bases lay in between. The CDR3 runs 18 residues. Germline CDR1 SGHKS, CDR2 YYEKEE (reference sequence). This CDR3 is CASSLVVASVSSYNEQFF. For the CDR3, the DNA is TGTGCCAGCAGCTTGGTTGTGGCTAGCGTTAGCTCCTACAATGAGCAGTTCTTC.

The rearrangement links TRBV19 to TRBJ1-2; D not certain. Germline CDR1 and CDR2: LNHDA and SQIVND (reference sequence). V lost 5 bases and J lost 4, with 14 bases in between. This CDR3 has 14 amino acids. The CDR3 DNA reads TGTGCCAGTAGTCCGGACTCTCCCCGCTATGGCTACACCTTC. It encodes CASSPDSPRYGYTF.

The sample holds one count of this clone. The V and J genes are TRBV10-3 and TRBJ2-7; 10 bases are a match to TRBD2. The length of the CDR3 is 14 residues. V was pared by 10 bases and J by 1 base, with 7 bases of the junction left unmatched. The germline gives CDR1 ENHRY, CDR2 SYGVKD. The CDR3 DNA is TGTGCCACCCTTCTAGCGGGAGATTCCTACGAGCAGTACTTC. Residues: CATLLAGDSYEQYF.

The rearrangement uses TRBV4-3 and TRBJ2-3; 11 bases match TRBD1. J was trimmed by 1 base and V by 0 bases; bases with no gene match: 3. The CDR3 has 17 residues. CDR1 and CDR2 (germline): LGHNA, YSLEER. CDR3 nucleotide sequence: TGCGCCAGCAGCCAAGAGGGGACAGGGGGAGGCACAGATACGCAGTATTTT. Its protein product is CASSQEGTGGGTDTQYF.